A selection of T cell receptor beta chains follows, all from one sample in a study of T cells after yellow fever vaccination. TCRdb reprocessed the 5' RACE reads via MiXCR and lists one record per CDR3 protein. The sample consists of about 120,000 distinct CDR3 sequences, about 16% of them appearing once. This material consisted of CD8+ T cells sorted from PBMCs, taken 5 days after the yellow fever booster vaccination. Receptors originate from a man between 18 and 35 years old who received the YFV17D yellow fever vaccine. CDR3s include the opening cysteine and the closing phenylalanine or tryptophan. D genes are given only for firm matches. Clone size is shown for a subset of rows, as once, few, many or a class of expanded clone.

clone_size	d_call	v_call	j_call	cdr3_aa	cdr3_nt
.	.	TRBV4-2	TRBJ1-4	CASSQGTTVAEKLFF	TGTGCCAGCAGCCAAGGAACCACCGTGGCTGAAAAACTGTTTTTT
many	.	TRBV6-4	TRBJ2-3	CASSDGATDTQYF	TGTGCCAGCAGTGACGGGGCCACAGATACGCAGTATTTT
.	.	TRBV7-2	TRBJ2-5	CASSLVMMETQYF	TGTGCCAGCAGCTTAGTCATGATGGAGACCCAGTACTTC
.	.	TRBV7-6	TRBJ2-3	CASSFAGGGEDTQYF	TGTGCCAGCTCCTTCGCTGGGGGGGGCGAAGATACGCAGTATTTT
few	TRBD2	TRBV3-1	TRBJ2-2	CASSQDPAGATGELFF	TGTGCCAGCAGCCAAGATCCAGCGGGGGCCACCGGGGAGCTGTTTTTT
many	.	TRBV4-3	TRBJ2-1	CASSQVIGNEQFF	TGCGCCAGCAGCCAAGTAATCGGGAATGAGCAGTTCTTC
.	.	TRBV11-2	TRBJ2-1	CASSLGTGEQFF	TGTGCCAGCAGCTTAGGGACGGGTGAGCAGTTCTTC
.	.	TRBV29-1	TRBJ1-2	CSVERGNYGYTF	TGCAGCGTTGAGCGGGGTAACTATGGCTACACCTTC
.	.	TRBV29-1	TRBJ1-2	CSVRDPSPYGYTF	TGCAGCGTCCGGGACCCCAGCCCCTATGGCTACACCTTC
.	.	TRBV2	TRBJ2-5	CATRTVETQYF	TGTGCCACCCGGACAGTGGAGACCCAGTACTTC
.	.	TRBV4-1	TRBJ2-3	CASSQVEAGHQMVDTQYF	TGCGCCAGCAGCCAAGTGGAGGCGGGCCACCAAATGGTAGATACGCAGTATTTT
.	.	TRBV4-3	TRBJ1-5	CASSQETHWPQHF	TGCGCCAGCAGCCAAGAGACGCATTGGCCCCAGCATTTT
.	TRBD1	TRBV19	TRBJ2-7	CASGTGGSYEQYF	TGTGCCAGCGGGACAGGGGGCAGCTACGAGCAGTACTTC
.	.	TRBV2	TRBJ1-4	CASRWTEGAGELFF	TGTGCCAGCAGATGGACAGAAGGGGCTGGGGAACTGTTTTTT
few	TRBD1	TRBV27	TRBJ2-7	CASSAVGQGSYEQYF	TGTGCCAGCAGCGCCGTGGGACAGGGGTCCTACGAGCAGTACTTC
many	.	TRBV6-5	TRBJ1-2	CASSYSAELSGYTF	TGTGCCAGCAGTTACTCGGCGGAGTTATCTGGCTACACCTTC
.	.	TRBV12-3/TRBV12-4	TRBJ2-3	CASRPGSLVDTQYF	TGTGCCAGCAGGCCTGGGAGCCTAGTAGATACGCAGTATTTT
.	.	TRBV3-1	TRBJ2-5	CASSQAPRQGGWETQYF	TGTGCCAGCAGCCAGGCCCCCAGACAGGGAGGTTGGGAGACCCAGTACTTC
.	TRBD2	TRBV3-1	TRBJ2-3	CASSQELRGGTDTQYF	TGTGCCAGCAGCCAAGAGTTGCGGGGGGGCACAGATACGCAGTATTTT
few	.	TRBV27	TRBJ2-5	CASSSAVLKTQYF	TGTGCCAGCAGTTCAGCAGTCCTGAAGACCCAGTACTTC
few	TRBD2	TRBV3-1	TRBJ2-5	CASSQPGTSGYQETQYF	TGTGCCAGCAGCCAACCGGGGACTAGCGGGTACCAAGAGACCCAGTACTTC